This TCR beta chain was sequenced during a study of identical twins. CDR3 length: 16 residues. Germline trimming cut 4 bases from V and 5 bases from J; bases unmatched to any gene: 11. Germline V gene data show CDR1 as PRHDT and CDR2 as FYEKMQ (reference sequence). Each CDR3 protein gets one entry after TCRdb re-called the 5' RACE reads with MiXCR. The data show 500,000 to 600,000 distinct CDR3 sequences, with about 20% seen just once and 0.91% held by the top ten. The same specimen was also included in a second study, on T cells expressing NK-cell markers.

The receptor was derived from a woman aged 18-29 years in good health. The chain joins TRBV13 to TRBJ2-1, with 7 positions matching TRBD2. The sequencing input was CD4+ T cells sorted from blood. Written as DNA, the CDR3 is TGTGCCAGCAGCTCTCAGGGAGGGGCGTGGAACAATGAGCAGTTCTTC. Its translation is CASSSQGGAWNNEQFF.